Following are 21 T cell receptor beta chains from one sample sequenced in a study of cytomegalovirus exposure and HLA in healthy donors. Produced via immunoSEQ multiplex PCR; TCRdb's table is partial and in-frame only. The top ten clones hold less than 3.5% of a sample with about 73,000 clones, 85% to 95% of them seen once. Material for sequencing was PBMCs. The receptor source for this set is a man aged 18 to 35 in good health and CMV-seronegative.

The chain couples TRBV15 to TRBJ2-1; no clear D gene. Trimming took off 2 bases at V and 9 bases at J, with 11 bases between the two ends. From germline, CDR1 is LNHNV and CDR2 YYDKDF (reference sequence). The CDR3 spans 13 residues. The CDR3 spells CATSRIPTGEQFF. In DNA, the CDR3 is TGTGCCACCAGCAGAATACCTACGGGTGAGCAGTTCTTC.

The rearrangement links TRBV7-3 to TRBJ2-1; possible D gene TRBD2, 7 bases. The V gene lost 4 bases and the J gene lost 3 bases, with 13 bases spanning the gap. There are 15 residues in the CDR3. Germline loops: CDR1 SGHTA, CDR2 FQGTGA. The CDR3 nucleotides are TGTGCCAGCAGCTCAAGGGGGGGGGACTACAATGAGCAGTTCTTC. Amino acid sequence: CASSSRGGDYNEQFF.

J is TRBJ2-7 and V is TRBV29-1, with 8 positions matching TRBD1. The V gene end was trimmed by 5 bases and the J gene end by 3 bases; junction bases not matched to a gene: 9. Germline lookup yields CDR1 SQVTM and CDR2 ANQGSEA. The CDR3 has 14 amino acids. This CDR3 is CSVNDDRGGYEQYF. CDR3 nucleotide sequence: TGCAGCGTTAATGATGACAGGGGCGGCTACGAGCAGTACTTC.

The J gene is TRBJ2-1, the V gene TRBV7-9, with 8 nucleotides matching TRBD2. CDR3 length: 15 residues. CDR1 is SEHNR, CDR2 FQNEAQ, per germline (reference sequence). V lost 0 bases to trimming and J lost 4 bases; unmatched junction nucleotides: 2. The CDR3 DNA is TGTGCCAGCAGCTTAGCCCGGGGGGGTTACAATGAGCAGTTCTTC. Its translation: CASSLARGGYNEQFF.

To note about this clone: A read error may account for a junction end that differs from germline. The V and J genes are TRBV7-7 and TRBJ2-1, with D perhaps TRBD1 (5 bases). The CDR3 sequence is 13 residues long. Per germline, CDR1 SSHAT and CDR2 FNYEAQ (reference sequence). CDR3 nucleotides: TGTGCTAGCAGCTTACAGGATTACAATGAGCAGTTCTTC. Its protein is CASSLQDYNEQFF.

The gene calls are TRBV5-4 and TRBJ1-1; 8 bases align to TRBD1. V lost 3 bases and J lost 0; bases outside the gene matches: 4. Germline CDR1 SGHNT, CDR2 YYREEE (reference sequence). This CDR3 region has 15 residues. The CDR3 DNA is TGTGCCAGCAGCTCAAACAGGGGGGTGAACACTGAAGCTTTCTTT. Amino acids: CASSSNRGVNTEAFF.

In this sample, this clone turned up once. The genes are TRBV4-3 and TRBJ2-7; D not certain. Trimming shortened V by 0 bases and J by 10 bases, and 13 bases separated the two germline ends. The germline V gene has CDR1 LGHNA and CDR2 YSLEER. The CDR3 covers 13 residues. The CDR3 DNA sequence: TGCGCCAGCAGCCAAGATATGGCAGAATTACAGTACTTC. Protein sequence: CASSQDMAELQYF.

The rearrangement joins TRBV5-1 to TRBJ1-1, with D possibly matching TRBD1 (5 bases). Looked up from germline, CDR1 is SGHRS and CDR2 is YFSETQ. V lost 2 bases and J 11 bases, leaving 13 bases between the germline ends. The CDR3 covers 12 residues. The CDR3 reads CASSFEGARAFF. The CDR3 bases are TGCGCCAGCAGCTTTGAAGGGGCTCGGGCTTTCTTT. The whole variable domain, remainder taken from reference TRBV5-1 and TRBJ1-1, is KAGVTQTPRYLIKTRGQQVTLSCSPISGHRSVSWYQQTPGQGLQFLFEYFSETQRNKGNFPGRFSGRQFSNSRSEMNVSTLELGDSALYLCASSFEGARAFFGQGTRLTVV.

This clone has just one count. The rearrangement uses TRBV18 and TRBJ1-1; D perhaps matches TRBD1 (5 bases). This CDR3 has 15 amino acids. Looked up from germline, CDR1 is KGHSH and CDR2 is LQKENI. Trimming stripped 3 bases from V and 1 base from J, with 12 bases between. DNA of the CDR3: TGTGCCAGCTCACCTCGACAGTGGGGGAACACTGAAGCTTTCTTT. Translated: CASSPRQWGNTEAFF.

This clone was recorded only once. This chain's CDR3 is CASSPQTLQANYGYTF. In DNA, the CDR3 is TGTGCCAGCAGCCCCCAGACTCTCCAAGCTAACTATGGCTACACCTTC. The chain carries TRBV7-8 and TRBJ1-2; D is uncertain. Germline-derived CDR1 and CDR2 are SGHVS and FQNEAQ. The length of the CDR3 is 16 residues. Between the trimmed V and J ends, which lost 5 bases and 0 bases, there was a span of 16 bases.

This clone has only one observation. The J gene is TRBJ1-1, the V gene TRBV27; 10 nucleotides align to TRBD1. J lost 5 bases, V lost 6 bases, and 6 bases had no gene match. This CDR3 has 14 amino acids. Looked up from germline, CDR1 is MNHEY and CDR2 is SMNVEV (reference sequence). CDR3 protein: CASSGQGGRTEAFF. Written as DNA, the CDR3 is TGTGCCAGCAGCGGACAGGGGGGTAGAACTGAAGCTTTCTTT.

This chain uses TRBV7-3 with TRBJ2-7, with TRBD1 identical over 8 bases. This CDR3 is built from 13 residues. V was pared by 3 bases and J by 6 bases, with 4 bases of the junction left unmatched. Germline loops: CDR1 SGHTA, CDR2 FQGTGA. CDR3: CASSFDRGSEQYF. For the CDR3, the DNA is TGTGCCAGCAGCTTCGACAGGGGTAGCGAGCAGTACTTC.

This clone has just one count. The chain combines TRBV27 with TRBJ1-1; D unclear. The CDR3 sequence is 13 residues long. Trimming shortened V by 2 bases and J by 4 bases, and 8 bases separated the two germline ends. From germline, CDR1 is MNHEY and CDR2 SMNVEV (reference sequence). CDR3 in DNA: TGTGCCAGCAGTTTAGAGGAGGGCACTGAAGCTTTCTTT. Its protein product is CASSLEEGTEAFF.

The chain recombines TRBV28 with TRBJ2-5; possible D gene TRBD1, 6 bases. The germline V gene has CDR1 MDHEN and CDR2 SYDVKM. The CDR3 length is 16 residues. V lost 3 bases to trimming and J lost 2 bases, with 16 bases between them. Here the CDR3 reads CASSFHPGTHQETQYF. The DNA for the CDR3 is TGTGCCAGCAGTTTCCACCCTGGGACACATCAAGAGACCCAGTACTTC.

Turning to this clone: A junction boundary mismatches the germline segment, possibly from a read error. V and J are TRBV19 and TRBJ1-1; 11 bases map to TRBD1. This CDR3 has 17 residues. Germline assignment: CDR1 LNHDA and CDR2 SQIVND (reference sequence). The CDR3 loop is CASSPPGQGGQNTEASF. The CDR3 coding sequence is TGTGCCAGTAGCCCTCCGGGACAGGGGGGCCAGAACACTGAAGCTTCCTTT.

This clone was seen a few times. For the CDR3, the DNA is TGTGCCAGCAGCGGGGTGTCTAGCGGGGGGGCTGAGGCCAAAAACATTCAGTACTTC. Protein: CASSGVSSGGAEAKNIQYF. V is TRBV9 and J is TRBJ2-4, with 12 bases that match TRBD2. This CDR3 spans 19 amino acids. Germline values: CDR1 SGDLS, CDR2 YYNGEE. With 3 bases clipped from V and 1 base from J, the junction kept 11 bases outside the gene matches.

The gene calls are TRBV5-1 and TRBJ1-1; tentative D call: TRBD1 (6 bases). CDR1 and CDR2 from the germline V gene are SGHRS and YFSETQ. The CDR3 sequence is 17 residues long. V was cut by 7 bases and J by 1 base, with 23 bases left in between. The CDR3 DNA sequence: TGCGCCAGCCGGGGCGGTTTAGTTGACAGGCCGAACACTGAAGCTTTCTTT. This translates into CASRGGLVDRPNTEAFF.

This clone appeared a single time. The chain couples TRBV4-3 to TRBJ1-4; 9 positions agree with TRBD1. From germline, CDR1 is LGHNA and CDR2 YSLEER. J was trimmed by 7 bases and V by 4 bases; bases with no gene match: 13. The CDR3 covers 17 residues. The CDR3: CASSPPPLGQGSEKLFF. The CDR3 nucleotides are TGCGCCAGCAGCCCGCCCCCTTTGGGACAGGGAAGTGAAAAACTGTTTTTT.

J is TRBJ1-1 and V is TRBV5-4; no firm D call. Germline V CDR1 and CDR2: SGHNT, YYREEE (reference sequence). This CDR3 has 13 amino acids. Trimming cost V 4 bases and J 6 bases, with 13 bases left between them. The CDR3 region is CASSAVGASEAFF. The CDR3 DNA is TGTGCCAGCAGCGCCGTCGGAGCGTCTGAAGCTTTCTTT.

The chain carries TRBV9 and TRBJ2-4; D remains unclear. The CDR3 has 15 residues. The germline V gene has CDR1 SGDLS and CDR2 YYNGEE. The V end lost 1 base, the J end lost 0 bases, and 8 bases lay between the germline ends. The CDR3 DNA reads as TGTGCCAGCAGCGTATTGAGACTAGCCAAAAACATTCAGTACTTC. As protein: CASSVLRLAKNIQYF.

CDR3 loop: CAWSSQGLLFF. Here the CDR3 DNA reads TGTGCCTGGAGTTCTCAGGGGTTACTGTTTTTT. V is TRBV30 and J is TRBJ1-4; weak D call: TRBD1 (6 bases). V was cut by 2 bases and J by 13 bases, with 11 bases left in between. Germline CDR1 GTSNPN, CDR2 SVGIG (reference sequence). This CDR3 is 11 amino acids long.